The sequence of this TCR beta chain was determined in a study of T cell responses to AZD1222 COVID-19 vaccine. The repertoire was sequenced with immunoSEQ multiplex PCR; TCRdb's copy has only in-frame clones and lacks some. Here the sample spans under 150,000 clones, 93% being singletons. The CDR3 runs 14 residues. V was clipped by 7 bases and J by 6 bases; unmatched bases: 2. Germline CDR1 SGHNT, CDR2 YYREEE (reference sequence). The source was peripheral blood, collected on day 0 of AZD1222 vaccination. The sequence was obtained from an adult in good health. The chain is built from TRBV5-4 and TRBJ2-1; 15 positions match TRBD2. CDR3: CASGLAGGPNEQFF. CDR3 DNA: TGTGCCAGCGGACTAGCGGGAGGGCCCAATGAGCAGTTCTTC.